The source of this T cell receptor beta chain is a study of T cells in Graves' hyperthyroidism and ophthalmopathy. Absent ophthalmopathy progression within 18 months defined stable Graves' hyperthyroidism. CDR1 and CDR2 from the germline V gene are SNHLY and FYNNEI. Trimming removed 5 bases from V and 2 bases from J, with 11 bases in between. The CDR3 sequence is 14 residues long. It was RNA transcripts that yielded the amplified TCR beta CDR3 regions. Primed by the HTBI set, a first-round RT-PCR was run on the TCR CDR3. Via MiXCR, TCRdb re-called the multiplex PCR reads, giving one row per CDR3 protein. The profile shows about 380,000 distinct CDR3 sequences, over 11% of them singletons. This clonotype occurred many times.

V usage is TRBV2 and J usage is TRBJ2-3; possible D gene TRBD2, 5 bases. The specimen was blood. The receptor comes from a woman in her sixties or seventies with Graves' hyperthyroidism. The CDR3 sequence is CASSQDYSTDTQYF. DNA for the CDR3: TGTGCCAGCAGTCAAGACTACTCCACAGATACGCAGTATTTT.